This T cell receptor beta chain derives from a study of shared clonotypes between healthy human individuals. With respect to this clone: The target antigen is unknown.

Study observations and caveats: Limited genetic and exposure-history diversity came from having few donors.

V shed 5 bases, J shed 3 bases, and the junction held 5 bases outside the gene matches. This CDR3 region has 13 residues. The germline V gene has CDR1 SQVTM and CDR2 ANQGSEA. Some clones are missing from TCRdb's copy, which holds only in-frame ones; the method was immunoSEQ multiplex PCR. The repertoire holds some 510,000 clones, with less than 85% as singletons. The sample taken for sequencing was PBMCs. The sequence derives from a woman between 40 and 55 years old in good health. Some clones in this sample may be carry-over from other donors' samples. The rearrangement links TRBV29-1 to TRBJ2-3; TRBD2 matches 7 bases. CDR3 coding DNA: TGCAGCGTTAACCCGCGGGGGACAGATACGCAGTATTTT. It translates to CSVNPRGTDTQYF.